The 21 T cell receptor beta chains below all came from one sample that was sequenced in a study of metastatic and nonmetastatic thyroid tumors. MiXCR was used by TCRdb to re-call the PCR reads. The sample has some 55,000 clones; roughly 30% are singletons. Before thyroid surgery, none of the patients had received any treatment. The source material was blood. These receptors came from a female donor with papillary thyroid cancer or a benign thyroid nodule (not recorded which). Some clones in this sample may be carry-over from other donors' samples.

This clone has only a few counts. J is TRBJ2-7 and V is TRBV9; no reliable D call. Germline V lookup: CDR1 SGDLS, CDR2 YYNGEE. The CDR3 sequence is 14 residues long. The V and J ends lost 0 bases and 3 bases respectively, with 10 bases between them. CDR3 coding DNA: TGTGCCAGCAGCGTAGATCCCCGTAACTACGAGCAGTACTTC. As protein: CASSVDPRNYEQYF. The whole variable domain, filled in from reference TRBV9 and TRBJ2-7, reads DSGVTQTPKHLITATGQRVTLRCSPRSGDLSVYWYQQSLDQGLQFLIQYYNGEERAKGNILERFSAQQFPDLHSELNLSSLELGDSALYFCASSVDPRNYEQYFGPGTRLTVT.

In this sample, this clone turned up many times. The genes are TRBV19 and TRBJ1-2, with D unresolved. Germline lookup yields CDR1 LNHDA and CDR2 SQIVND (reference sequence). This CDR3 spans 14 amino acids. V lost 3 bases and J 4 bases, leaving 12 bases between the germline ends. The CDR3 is CASSIPTRIYGYTF. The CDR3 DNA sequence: TGTGCCAGTAGTATCCCGACAAGGATCTATGGCTACACCTTC.

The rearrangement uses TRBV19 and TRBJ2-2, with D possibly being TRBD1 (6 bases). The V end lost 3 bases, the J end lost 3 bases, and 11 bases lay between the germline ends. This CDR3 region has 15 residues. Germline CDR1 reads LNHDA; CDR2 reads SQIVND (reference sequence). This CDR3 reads CASSIGGMDTGELFF. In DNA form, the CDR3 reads TGTGCCAGTAGTATTGGGGGCATGGACACCGGGGAGCTGTTTTTT. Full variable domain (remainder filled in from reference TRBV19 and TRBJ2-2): DGGITQSPKYLFRKEGQNVTLSCEQNLNHDAMYWYRQDPGQGLRLIYYSQIVNDFQKGDIAEGYSVSREKKESFPLTVTSAQKNPTAFYLCASSIGGMDTGELFFGEGSRLTVL.

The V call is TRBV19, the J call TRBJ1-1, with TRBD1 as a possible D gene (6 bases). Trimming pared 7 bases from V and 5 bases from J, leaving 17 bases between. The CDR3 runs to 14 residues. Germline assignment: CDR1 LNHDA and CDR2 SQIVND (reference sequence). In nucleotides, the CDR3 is TGTGCCAGTAAAGTTCAGGGGTCCCGGACTGAAGCTTTCTTT. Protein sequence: CASKVQGSRTEAFF. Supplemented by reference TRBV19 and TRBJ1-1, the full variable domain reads DGGITQSPKYLFRKEGQNVTLSCEQNLNHDAMYWYRQDPGQGLRLIYYSQIVNDFQKGDIAEGYSVSREKKESFPLTVTSAQKNPTAFYLCASKVQGSRTEAFFGQGTRLTVV.

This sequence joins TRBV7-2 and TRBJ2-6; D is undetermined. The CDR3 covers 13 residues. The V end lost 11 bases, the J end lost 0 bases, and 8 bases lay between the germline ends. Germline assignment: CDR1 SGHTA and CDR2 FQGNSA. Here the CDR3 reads CAVDRSGANVLTF. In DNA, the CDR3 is TGTGCCGTAGATCGCTCTGGGGCCAACGTCCTGACTTTC.

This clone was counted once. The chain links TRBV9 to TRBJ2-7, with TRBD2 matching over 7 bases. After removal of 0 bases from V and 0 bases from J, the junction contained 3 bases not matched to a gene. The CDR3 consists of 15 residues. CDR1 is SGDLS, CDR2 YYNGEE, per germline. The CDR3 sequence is CASSVDGRSSYEQYF. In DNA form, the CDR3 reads TGTGCCAGCAGCGTAGACGGGAGGAGCTCCTACGAGCAGTACTTC.

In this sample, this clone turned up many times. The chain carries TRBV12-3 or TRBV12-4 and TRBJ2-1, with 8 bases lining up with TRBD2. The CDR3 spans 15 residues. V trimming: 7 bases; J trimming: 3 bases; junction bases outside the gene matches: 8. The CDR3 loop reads CASTRGGPLYNEQFF. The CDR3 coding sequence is TGTGCCAGCACCCGCGGGGGGCCTCTCTACAATGAGCAGTTCTTC.

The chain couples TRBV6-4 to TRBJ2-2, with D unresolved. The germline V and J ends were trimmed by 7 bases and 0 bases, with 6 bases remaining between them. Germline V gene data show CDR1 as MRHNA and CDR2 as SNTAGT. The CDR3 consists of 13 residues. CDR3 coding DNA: TGTGCCAGCATGGGGACGAACACCGGGGAGCTGTTTTTT. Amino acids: CASMGTNTGELFF.

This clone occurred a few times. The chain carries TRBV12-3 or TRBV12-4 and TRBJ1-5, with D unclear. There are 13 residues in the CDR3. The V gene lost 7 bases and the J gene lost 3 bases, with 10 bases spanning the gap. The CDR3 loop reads CASTLGHNQPQHF. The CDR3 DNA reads TGTGCCAGCACCCTCGGGCACAATCAGCCCCAGCATTTT.

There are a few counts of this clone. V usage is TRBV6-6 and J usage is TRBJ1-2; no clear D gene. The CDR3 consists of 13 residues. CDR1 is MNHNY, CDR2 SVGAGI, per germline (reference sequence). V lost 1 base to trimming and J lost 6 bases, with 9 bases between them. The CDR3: CASSYWRNNGYTF. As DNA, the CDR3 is TGTGCCAGCAGTTACTGGCGGAATAATGGCTACACCTTC.

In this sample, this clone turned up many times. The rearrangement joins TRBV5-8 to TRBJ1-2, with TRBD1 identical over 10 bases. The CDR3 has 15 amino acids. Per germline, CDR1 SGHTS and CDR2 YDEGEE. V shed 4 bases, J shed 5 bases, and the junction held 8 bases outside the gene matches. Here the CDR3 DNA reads TGTGCCAGCAGCCGGACAGGGGGTAGGGGTTATGGCTACACCTTC. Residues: CASSRTGGRGYGYTF.

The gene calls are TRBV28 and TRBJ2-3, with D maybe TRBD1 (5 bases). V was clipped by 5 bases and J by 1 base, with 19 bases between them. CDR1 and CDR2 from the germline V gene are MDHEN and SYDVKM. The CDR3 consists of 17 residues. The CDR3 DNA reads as TGTGCCAGCAGTCCAGGATGGGCCAGGGTTGGCACAGATACGCAGTATTTT. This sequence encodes CASSPGWARVGTDTQYF.

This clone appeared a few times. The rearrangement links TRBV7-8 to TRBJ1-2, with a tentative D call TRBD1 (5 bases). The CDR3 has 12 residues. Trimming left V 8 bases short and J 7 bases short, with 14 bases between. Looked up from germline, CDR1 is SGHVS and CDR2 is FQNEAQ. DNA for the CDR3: TGTGCCAGCCGGCAGGGTGGTGGTGGCTACACCTTC. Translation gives CASRQGGGGYTF.

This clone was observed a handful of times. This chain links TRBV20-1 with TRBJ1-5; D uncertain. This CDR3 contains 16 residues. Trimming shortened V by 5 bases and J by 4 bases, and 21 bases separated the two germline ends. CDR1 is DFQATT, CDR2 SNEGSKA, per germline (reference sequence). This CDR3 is CSASTIPPWGNQPQHF. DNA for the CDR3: TGCAGTGCTTCGACAATCCCTCCTTGGGGAAATCAGCCCCAGCATTTT.

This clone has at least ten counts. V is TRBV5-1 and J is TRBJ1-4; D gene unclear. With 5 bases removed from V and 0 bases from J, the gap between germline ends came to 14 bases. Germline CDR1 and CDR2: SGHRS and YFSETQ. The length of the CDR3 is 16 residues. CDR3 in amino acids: CASRLARGTTNEKLFF. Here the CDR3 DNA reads TGCGCCAGCAGGCTGGCACGCGGAACAACTAATGAAAAACTGTTTTTT.

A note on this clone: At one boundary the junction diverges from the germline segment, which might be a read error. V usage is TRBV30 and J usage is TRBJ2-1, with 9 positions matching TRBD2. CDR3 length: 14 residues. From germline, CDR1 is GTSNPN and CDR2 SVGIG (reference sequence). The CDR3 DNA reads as TGTGCATGGAGTGTTCGACTAGCGGACAATGAGCAGTTCTTC. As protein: CAWSVRLADNEQFF.

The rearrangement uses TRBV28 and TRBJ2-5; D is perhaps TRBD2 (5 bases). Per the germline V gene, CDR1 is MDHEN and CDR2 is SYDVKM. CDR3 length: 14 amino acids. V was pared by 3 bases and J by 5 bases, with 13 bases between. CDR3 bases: TGTGCCAGCAGTTTGTTGGCGGGTGGGGAGACCCAGTACTTC. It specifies CASSLLAGGETQYF.

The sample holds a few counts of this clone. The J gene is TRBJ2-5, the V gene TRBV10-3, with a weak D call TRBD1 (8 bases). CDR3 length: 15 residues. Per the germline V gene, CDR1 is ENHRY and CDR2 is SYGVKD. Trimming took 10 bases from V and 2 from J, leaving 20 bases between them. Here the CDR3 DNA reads TGTGCCACCAAGGGGGGGGACAGGAGACAAGAGACCCAGTACTTC. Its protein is CATKGGDRRQETQYF.

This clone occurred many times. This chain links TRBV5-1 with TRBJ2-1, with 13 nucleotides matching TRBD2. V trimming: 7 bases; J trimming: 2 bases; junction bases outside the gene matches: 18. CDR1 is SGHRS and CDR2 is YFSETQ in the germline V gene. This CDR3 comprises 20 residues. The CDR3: CASGIQPRTSGRKAYNEQFF. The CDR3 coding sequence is TGCGCCAGCGGCATTCAACCTCGGACTAGCGGGAGAAAAGCCTACAATGAGCAGTTCTTC.

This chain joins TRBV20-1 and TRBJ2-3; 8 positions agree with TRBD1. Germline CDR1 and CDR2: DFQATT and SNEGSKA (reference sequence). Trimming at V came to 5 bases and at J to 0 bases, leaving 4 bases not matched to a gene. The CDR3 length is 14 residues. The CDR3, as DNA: TGCAGTGCTGTAAGACAGGGGAGCACAGATACGCAGTATTTT. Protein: CSAVRQGSTDTQYF.

In nucleotides, the CDR3 is TGTGCCAGTAGTAATGGACACGGCACAGATACGCAGTATTTT. This sequence encodes CASSNGHGTDTQYF. The chain recombines TRBV19 with TRBJ2-3; tentatively, D is TRBD1 (5 bases). Trimming took off 4 bases at V and 1 base at J, with 9 bases between the two ends. CDR1 is LNHDA, CDR2 SQIVND, per germline (reference sequence). The CDR3 runs to 14 residues.